This TCR beta chain was sequenced in a study of shared T cell receptors in the human thymus. Data came from immunoSEQ multiplex PCR; TCRdb stores just in-frame clones and leaves some out. Of some 720,000 clones listed, more than 75% were seen once; the top ten hold 0.01%. This sample also appeared in a second study, on human thymus T cells. From that report: Thymus specimens were resections from corrective heart surgery. Gene usage (both V and J) appeared biased in thymic and blood repertoires.

The sequencing input was thymocytes. This TCR derives from a boy younger than two with a congenital heart defect.

The CDR3, as DNA: TGTGCCAGCAGCTTGGGGCCTATCGGAGCCTACAATGAGCAGTTCTTC. This encodes CASSLGPIGAYNEQFF. The J gene is TRBJ2-1, the V gene TRBV5-4; D gene uncertain. Germline CDR1 is SGHNT and CDR2 is YYREEE (reference sequence). The CDR3 is made up of 16 amino acids. Deletions cut 0 bases from V and 2 bases from J, with 12 bases between.